A single T cell receptor beta chain is shown here with its context. Its recognized antigen is unknown. The input lacks base qualities; no much larger clone sits a single base away. The immunoSEQ Assay, a bias-controlled multiplex PCR, was used to amplify TCRbeta CDR3 regions from genomic DNA. The authors processed their data as follows. The number of nucleated cells in each sample was estimated by amplification of reference gene primers within the assay. To quantify the absolute abundance of each unique TCRbeta CDR3 rearrangement, sequence reads were collapsed and filtered. For each sample, productive Simpson clonality was calculated by taking the square root of Simpson's diversity index across productive rearrangements. The clones in this table, taken by TCRdb from immuneACCESS, are in-frame only. Not every clone is retained; where verified, under half of the shortfall comes from an unresolved V gene, and the cause of the rest is unknown. Clone size and V and J calls were adopted from that table, with D and trimming inferred from the DNA. Recorded for this sample are approximately 300,000 clones; about 90% of them occurred a single time. The ten most abundant clones make up roughly 2.3% of the sample.

Each collaborating institution followed its own protocols to collect whole blood in K2EDTA tubes. For TCRbeta analysis, collaborators shipped samples as frozen whole blood, isolated PBMCs, or DNA extracted from either of those sample types. Trimming costs V 10 bases and J 0 bases, and their ends lie 20 bases apart. The CDR3 holds 16 amino acids from the cysteine to the phenylalanine. Only CDR3 DNA remains: 48 bases, in frame from the first base. CDR1 and CDR2, per the germline V gene, are WSHSY and SAAADI. The sample comes from a study of blood T cell repertoires in COVID-19 (dated by TCRdb to the early 2020s). About the full investigation: Collaborator samples came from the United States, Italy and Spain and covered acute and convalescent phases of COVID-19. The prospective study material was composed of cDNA or gDNA derived from T cells, B-cell-depleted T cells, or PBMCs. Deeply sampled blood TCRbeta repertoires from subjects exposed to, actively infected with, or recovered from COVID-19 were included in the dataset. A freely available public database, intended as a resource for researchers studying the immune response to SARS-CoV-2, is where the repertoires were released. The samples were drawn from two sources: the first 160 participants of the ongoing ImmuneRACE study, and 1,200 or so subjects contributed by 6 global collaborators. Sample metadata almost always included a de-identified subject ID, COVID-19 status, age in years and sex. Where HLA class I and class II types were available, the types were taken from metadata supplied by the sample provider, not from assay-based typing.

The paper as a whole reports these results and caveats: The amount of clinical and demographic metadata varied by source and participant and was provided uncurated.

Sequencing input: peripheral blood. The chain was built from TRBV10-2 and TRBJ2-3; the D segment could be TRBD1, given 6 matching bases. This receptor was taken from a man aged 18 to 30 with active or convalescent COVID-19. In nucleotide form, the sequence is TGCGCCACCCGAACCAACAGGGCCGCTAGCACAGATACGCAGTATTTT. Its translation is CATRTNRAASTDTQYF.